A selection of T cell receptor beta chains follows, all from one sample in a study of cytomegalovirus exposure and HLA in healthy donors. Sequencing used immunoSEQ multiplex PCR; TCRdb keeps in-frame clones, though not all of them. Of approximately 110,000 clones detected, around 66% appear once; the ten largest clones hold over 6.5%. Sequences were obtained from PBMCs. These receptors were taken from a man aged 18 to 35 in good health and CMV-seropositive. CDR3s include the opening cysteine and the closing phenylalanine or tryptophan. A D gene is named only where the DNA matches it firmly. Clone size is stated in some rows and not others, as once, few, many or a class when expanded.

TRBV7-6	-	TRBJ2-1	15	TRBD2	TGTGCCAGCAGCTTAGTTGTTAGCGGGGGGAATGAGCAGTTCTTC	CASSLVVSGGNEQFF
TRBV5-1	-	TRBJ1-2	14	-	TGCGCCAGCAGCATGGGGGCACACGACTATGGCTACACCTTC	CASSMGAHDYGYTF
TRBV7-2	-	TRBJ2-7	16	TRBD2	TGTGCCAGCAGCCGAACTAGCGGGGGAGAGAGATACGAGCAGTACTTC	CASSRTSGGERYEQYF
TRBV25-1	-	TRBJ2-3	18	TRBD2	TGTGCCAGCACCGAGAGTGTGAGTAGCGGGGGCCTCACAGATACGCAGTATTTT	CASTESVSSGGLTDTQYF
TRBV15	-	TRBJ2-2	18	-	TGTGCCACCAGCAGAGATCGGTCGGTAAGGGGCAACACCGGGGAGCTGTTTTTT	CATSRDRSVRGNTGELFF
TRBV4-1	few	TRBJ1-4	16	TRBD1	TGCGCCAGCAGCCCTCCCCCGGGACAGGGGAATGAAAAACTGTTTTTT	CASSPPPGQGNEKLFF
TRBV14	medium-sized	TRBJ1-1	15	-	TGTGCCAGCAGCCAAGTCCTTTCTGGGCGCACTGAAGCTTTCTTT	CASSQVLSGRTEAFF
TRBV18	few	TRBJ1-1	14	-	TGTGCCAGCTCATCGTTGGTAGGTCGGGAGGAAGCTTTCTTT	CASSSLVGREEAFF
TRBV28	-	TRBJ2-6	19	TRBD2	TGTGCCAGCAGTCCCGGGACTAGCGGGGGGGATCCCTGGGCCAACGTCCTGGCTTTC	CASSPGTSGGDPWANVLAF
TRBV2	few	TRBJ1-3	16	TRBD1	TGTGCCAACGCCAGAGACAGGGGGGCATCTGGAAACACCATATATTTT	CANARDRGASGNTIYF
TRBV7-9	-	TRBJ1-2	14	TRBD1	TGTGCCAGCAGCTCCAGACAGGGCCTCTATGGCTACACCTTC	CASSSRQGLYGYTF
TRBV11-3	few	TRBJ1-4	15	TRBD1	TGTGCCAGCAGCTTACGGACAGGGAGGAGGGAAAAACTGTTTTTT	CASSLRTGRREKLFF
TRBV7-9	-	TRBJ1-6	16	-	TGTGCCAGCAGCTTACCTGTGAGCTCCTATAATTCACCCCTCCACTTT	CASSLPVSSYNSPLHF
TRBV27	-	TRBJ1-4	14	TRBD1	TGTGCCAGCAGTTCGTTGGACAGGGGGGCTCCCCTGTTTTTT	CASSSLDRGAPLFF
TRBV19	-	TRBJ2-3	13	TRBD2	TGTGCCAGTAGTCTCGGACTAGCGGATACGCAGTATTTT	CASSLGLADTQYF
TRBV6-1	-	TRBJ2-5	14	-	TGTGCCAGCAGTGAAGGAACAGGCCAAGAGACCCAGTACTTC	CASSEGTGQETQYF
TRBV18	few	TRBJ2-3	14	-	TGTGCCAGCTCACTAGGGACTAGCACAGATACGCAGTATTTT	CASSLGTSTDTQYF
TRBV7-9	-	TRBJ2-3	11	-	TGTTCCAGCAGGAGAACGGATACGCAGTATTTT	CSSRRTDTQYF
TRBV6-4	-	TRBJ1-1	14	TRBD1	TGTGCCAGCAGTGACGGACAGGGGGTATCTGAAGCTTTCTTT	CASSDGQGVSEAFF
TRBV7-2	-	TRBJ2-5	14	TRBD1	TGTGCCAGCAGCCCACGGGACAGGACGGGGACCCAGTACTTC	CASSPRDRTGTQYF
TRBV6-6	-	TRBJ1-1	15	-	TGTGCCAGCAGCTATGACAGATTCATGAACACTGAAGCTTTCTTT	CASSYDRFMNTEAFF
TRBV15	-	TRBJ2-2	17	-	TGTGCCACCAGCACCCGGAGGGGAGCAGCCCCCGCCGGGGAGCTGTTTTTT	CATSTRRGAAPAGELFF
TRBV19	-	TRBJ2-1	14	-	TGTGCCAGCAGCGAGGGGGTCCGTTGGAATGAGCAGTTCTTC	CASSEGVRWNEQFF
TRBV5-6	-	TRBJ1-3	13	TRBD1	TGTGCCAGCAGAAATACAGGGGGCCACACCATATATTTT	CASRNTGGHTIYF
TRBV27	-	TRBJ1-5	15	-	TGTGCCAGCAGTTTGCGGCTGAACCTCAATCAGCCCCAGCATTTT	CASSLRLNLNQPQHF
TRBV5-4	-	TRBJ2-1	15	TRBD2	TGTGCCAGCAGCTTGGTTAGCGGGGGGACAAATGAGCAGTTCTTC	CASSLVSGGTNEQFF
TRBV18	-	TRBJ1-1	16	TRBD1	TGTGCCAGCTCACACACGGGGACAGGCATGAACACTGAAGCTTTCTTT	CASSHTGTGMNTEAFF
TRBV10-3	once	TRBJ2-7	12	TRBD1	TGTGCCATCAGTGAGGCGGACAGGGAGCGGTACTTC	CAISEADRERYF
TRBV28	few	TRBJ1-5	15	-	TGTGCCAGCAGCGAACTGGGGGGGAAGAATCAGCCCCAGCATTTT	CASSELGGKNQPQHF
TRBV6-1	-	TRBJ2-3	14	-	TGTGCCAGCAAGCAGGCCCTCTGGGGGGAGGCGCAGTATTTT	CASKQALWGEAQYF
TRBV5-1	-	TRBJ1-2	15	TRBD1	TGCGCCAGCAGCACCCCCGGACAGGGGCAAGGAGGCTACACCTTC	CASSTPGQGQGGYTF
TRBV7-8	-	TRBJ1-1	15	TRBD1	TGTGCCAGCAGCTTAGAGGGACAGGTGAACACTGAAGCTTTCTTT	CASSLEGQVNTEAFF
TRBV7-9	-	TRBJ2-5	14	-	TGTGCCAGCAGCTTAGTTCAACTTCAAGAGACCCAGTACTTC	CASSLVQLQETQYF
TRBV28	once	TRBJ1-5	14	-	TGTGCCAGCAGTGCCAAAAGGGGTCCCCAGCCCCAGCATTTT	CASSAKRGPQPQHF
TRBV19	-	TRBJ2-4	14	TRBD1	TGTGCCAGTAGTATCGGGACAGGGGGGGACATTCAGTACTTC	CASSIGTGGDIQYF
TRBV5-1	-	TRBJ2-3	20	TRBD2	TGCGCCAGCAGCTTGGCCCGACTCGGGCGGGGGGGCCAGGGCACAGATACGCAGTATTTT	CASSLARLGRGGQGTDTQYF
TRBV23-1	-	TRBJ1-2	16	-	TGCGCCAGCAGTCAAGCGTTCGGGGGAGCTAACTATGGCTACACCTTC	CASSQAFGGANYGYTF
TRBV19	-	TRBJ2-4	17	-	TGTGCCAGTAGTATAGTTAGGGACAAAGGATCCAAAAACATTCAGTACTTC	CASSIVRDKGSKNIQYF
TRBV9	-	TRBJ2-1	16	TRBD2	TGTGCCAGCAGCGTAGGTTTGGCGGGGGGGCGGAATGAGCAGTTCTTC	CASSVGLAGGRNEQFF
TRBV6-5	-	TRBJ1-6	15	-	TGTGCCAGCAGTTACATCGGGGCCTATAATTCACCCCTCCACTTT	CASSYIGAYNSPLHF
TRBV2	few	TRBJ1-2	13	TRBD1	TGTGCCAGCAGGGGCGAGACAGGGGACGGCTACACCTTC	CASRGETGDGYTF
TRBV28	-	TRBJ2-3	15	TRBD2	TGTGCCAGCAGTTTAGCGGGGGGTGGGAGAGATACGCAGTATTTT	CASSLAGGGRDTQYF
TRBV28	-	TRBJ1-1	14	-	TGTGCCAGCAGTTTAGAGTCAGGGTACACTGAAGCTTTCTTT	CASSLESGYTEAFF
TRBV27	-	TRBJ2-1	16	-	TGTGCCAGCAGTCCCCACAGGGCGAGTTCCTACAATGAGCAGTTCTTC	CASSPHRASSYNEQFF
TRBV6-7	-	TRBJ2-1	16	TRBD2	TGTGCCAGCAGTTACTTGGTCGAGCGGGGCAACAATGAGCAGTTCTTC	CASSYLVERGNNEQFF
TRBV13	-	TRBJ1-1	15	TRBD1	TGTGCCAGCAGCCTTCGGACAGGATTTAACACTGAAGCTTTCTTT	CASSLRTGFNTEAFF
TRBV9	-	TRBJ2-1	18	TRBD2	TGTGCCAGCAGCGTAGGGGGTTATGGGACTAGCGGACAAAATGAGCAGTTCTTC	CASSVGGYGTSGQNEQFF
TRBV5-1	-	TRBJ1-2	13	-	TGCGCCAGCACCCCGGACAGATACTATGGCTACACCTTC	CASTPDRYYGYTF
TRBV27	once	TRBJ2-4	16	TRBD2	TGTGCCAGCAGTTTATCCGGGGGGACGGCCAAAAACATTCAGTACTTC	CASSLSGGTAKNIQYF
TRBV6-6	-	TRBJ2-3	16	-	TGTGCCAGCAGTTACCTCGGAGGGGCGAGCACAGATACGCAGTATTTT	CASSYLGGASTDTQYF
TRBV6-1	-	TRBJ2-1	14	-	TGTGCCAGCAGTGAAACGGAGGGTAGTTATGAGCAGTTCTTC	CASSETEGSYEQFF
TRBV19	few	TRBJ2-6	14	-	TGTGCCAGTAGTCGGGGCTCTGGGGCCAACGTCCTGACTTTC	CASSRGSGANVLTF
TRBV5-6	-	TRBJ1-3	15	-	TGTGCCAGCAGCATTATACAGGGTACGGGAAACACCATATATTTT	CASSIIQGTGNTIYF
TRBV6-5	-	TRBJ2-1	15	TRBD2	TGTGCCAGCAGTAGAGCGGGGGGGTTTTACAATGAGCAGTTCTTC	CASSRAGGFYNEQFF
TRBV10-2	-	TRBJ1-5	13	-	TGCGCCAGCAGTGGGACAGAGAATCAGCCCCAGCATTTT	CASSGTENQPQHF